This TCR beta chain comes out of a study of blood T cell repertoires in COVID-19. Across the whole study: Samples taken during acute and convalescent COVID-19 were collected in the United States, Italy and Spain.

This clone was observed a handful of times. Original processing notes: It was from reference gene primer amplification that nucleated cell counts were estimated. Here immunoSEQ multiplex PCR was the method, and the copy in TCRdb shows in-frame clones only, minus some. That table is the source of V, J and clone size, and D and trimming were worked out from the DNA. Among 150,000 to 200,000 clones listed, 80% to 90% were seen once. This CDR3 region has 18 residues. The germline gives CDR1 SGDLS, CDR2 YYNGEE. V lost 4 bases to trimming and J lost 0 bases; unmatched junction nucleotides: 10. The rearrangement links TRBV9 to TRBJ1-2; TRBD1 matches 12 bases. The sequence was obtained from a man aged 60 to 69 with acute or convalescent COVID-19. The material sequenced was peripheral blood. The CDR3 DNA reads TGTGCCAGCAGCAGTCCCGGGACAGGGGGCCATGCTAACTATGGCTACACCTTC. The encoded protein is CASSSPGTGGHANYGYTF.